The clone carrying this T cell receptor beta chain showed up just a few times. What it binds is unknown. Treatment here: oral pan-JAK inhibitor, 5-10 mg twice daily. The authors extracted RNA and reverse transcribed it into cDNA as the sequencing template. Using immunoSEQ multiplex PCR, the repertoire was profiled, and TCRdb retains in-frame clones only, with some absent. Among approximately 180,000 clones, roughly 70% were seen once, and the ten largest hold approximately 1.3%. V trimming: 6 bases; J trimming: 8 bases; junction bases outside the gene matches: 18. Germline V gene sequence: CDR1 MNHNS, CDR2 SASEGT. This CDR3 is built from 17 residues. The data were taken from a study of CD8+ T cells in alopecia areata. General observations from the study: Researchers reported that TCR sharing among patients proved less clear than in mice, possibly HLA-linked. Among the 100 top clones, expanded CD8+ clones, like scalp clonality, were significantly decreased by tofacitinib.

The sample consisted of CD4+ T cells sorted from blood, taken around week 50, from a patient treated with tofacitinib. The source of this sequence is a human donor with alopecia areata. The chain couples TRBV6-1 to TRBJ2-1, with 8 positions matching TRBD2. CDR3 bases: TGTGCCAGCAGCGAACTACCGCGCGGGGGGCTAGTCGATGAGCAGTTCTTC. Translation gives CASSELPRGGLVDEQFF.